This T cell receptor (beta chain) emerged from a study of CD8+ T cells in alopecia areata. Study information: Treated patients were given 5 to 10 mg oral tofacitinib twice daily. Dosing spanned 6 to 18 months on tofacitinib, then 6 months off drug. The study's findings and limits: Among patients, TCR sharing was less clear than in mice, a difference possibly due in part to HLA diversity in the patient population.

Peripheral blood and lesional scalp punch biopsies came from alopecia areata patients. RNA extraction was followed by reverse transcription into cDNA, which acted as the sequencing template. Produced via immunoSEQ multiplex PCR; TCRdb's table is partial and in-frame only. The sample holds more than 100,000 clones; roughly 58% are singletons and the top ten take roughly 4.3%. With respect to this clone: Its target is unknown.

The CDR3 contains 15 residues. The ends lost 4 bases at V and 2 bases at J; junction bases unmatched: 5. Per the germline V gene, CDR1 is MGHRA and CDR2 is YSYEKL. This chain joins TRBV4-1 and TRBJ2-1, with 7 bases fitting TRBD2. The sample in question was CD4+ T cells sorted from blood, obtained at week 0. The sequence came from a human donor with alopecia areata. CDR3 in amino acids: CASSPQGLAYNEQFF. CDR3 nucleotides: TGCGCCAGCAGCCCTCAAGGACTAGCCTACAATGAGCAGTTCTTC.